This entry concerns a single TCR beta chain. Its antigen is still unknown. In building TCR beta libraries, iRepertoire HTBI primers were used together with Arm-PCR of CDR3 regions. Authors' processing steps: Samples collectively showed 62 TRBV and about 15 TRBJ segments. TCRdb analysed the multiplex PCR reads with MiXCR anew, one entry per CDR3 protein. The V and J calls come from TCRdb's annotation, not from the publication. The sample holds over 450,000 distinct CDR3 sequences, approximately 21% seen once. V lost 1 base and J 5 bases, leaving 8 bases between the germline ends. The CDR3 loop spans 14 amino acids. Germline values: CDR1 PRHDT, CDR2 FYEKMQ (reference sequence). This specimen belongs to a study of regulatory T cells in long-lasting Graves disease. Study background: Graves' disease counted as persistent after over 5 years of antithyroid drugs with positive TSH receptor antibodies.

General observations from the study: Peripheral blood was the sole material, not thyroid tissue. Persistent cases of Graves' showed reduced TCR diversity relative to newly diagnosed patients.

Time point: persistent/refractory GD, antithyroid drugs over 5 years with positive TRAb. Isolated PBMC RNA provided the starting material for the TCR library. Here the sequenced sample was peripheral blood mononuclear cells (PBMCs), taken when the disease was refractory, from a patient treated with antithyroid drugs. This rearrangement joins TRBV13 to TRBJ2-2; D may be TRBD2 (5 bases). This TCR was recovered from a female donor with Graves disease. CDR3 in DNA: TGTGCCAGCAGCTTAGTGACGGGAACCGGGGAGCTGTTTTTT. It is translated as CASSLVTGTGELFF.